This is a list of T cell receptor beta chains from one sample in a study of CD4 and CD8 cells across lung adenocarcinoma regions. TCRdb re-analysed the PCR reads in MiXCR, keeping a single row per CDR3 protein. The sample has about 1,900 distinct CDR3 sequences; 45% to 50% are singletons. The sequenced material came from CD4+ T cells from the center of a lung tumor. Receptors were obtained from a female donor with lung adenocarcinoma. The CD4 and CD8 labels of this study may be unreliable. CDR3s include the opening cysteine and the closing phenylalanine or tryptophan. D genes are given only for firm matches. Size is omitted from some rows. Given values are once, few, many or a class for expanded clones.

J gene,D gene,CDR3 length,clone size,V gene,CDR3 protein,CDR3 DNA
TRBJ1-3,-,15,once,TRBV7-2,CASSLVAGAGNTIYF,TGTGCCAGCAGCTTAGTAGCGGGGGCTGGAAACACCATATATTTT
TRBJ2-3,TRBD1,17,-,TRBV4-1,CASSQGAGTGSTDTQYF,TGCGCCAGCAGCCAAGGCGCCGGGACAGGGAGCACAGATACGCAGTATTTT
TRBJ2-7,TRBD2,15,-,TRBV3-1,CASSPVSGSYYEQYF,TGTGCCAGCAGTCCGGTAAGCGGGAGCTACTACGAGCAGTACTTC
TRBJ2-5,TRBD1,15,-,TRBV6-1,CASTSTGAEQETQYF,TGTGCCAGCACCTCGACAGGGGCAGAACAAGAGACCCAGTACTTC
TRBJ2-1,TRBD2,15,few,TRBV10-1,CASSERTSGHNEQFF,TGCGCCAGCAGTGAGCGGACTAGCGGCCACAATGAGCAGTTCTTC
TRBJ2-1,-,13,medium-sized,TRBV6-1,CASSGSSYNEQFF,TGTGCCAGCAGTGGCAGCTCCTACAATGAGCAGTTCTTC
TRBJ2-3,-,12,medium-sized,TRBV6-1,CASSKRTGTQYF,TGTGCCAGCAGCAAAAGGACTGGTACGCAGTATTTT
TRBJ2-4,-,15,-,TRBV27,CASSLRGGAKNIQYF,TGTGCCAGCAGTCTGAGGGGGGGCGCCAAAAACATTCAGTACTTC
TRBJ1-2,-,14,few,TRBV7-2,CASSLGRGEEGYTF,TGTGCCAGCAGCTTAGGAAGGGGGGAGGAAGGCTACACCTTC
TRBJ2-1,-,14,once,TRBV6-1,CASSQGSSYNEQFF,TGTGCCAGCAGCCAGGGGAGCTCCTACAATGAGCAGTTCTTC
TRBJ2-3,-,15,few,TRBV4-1,CASSGAASPPDTQYF,TGCGCCAGCAGCGGAGCGGCATCACCCCCAGATACGCAGTATTTT
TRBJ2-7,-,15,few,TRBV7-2,CASSLGTLSSYEQYF,TGTGCCAGCAGCTTGGGGACACTTAGCTCCTACGAGCAGTACTTC
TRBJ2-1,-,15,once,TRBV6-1,CASSLGIGVHNEQFF,TGTGCCAGCAGTCTAGGAATAGGGGTGCACAATGAGCAGTTCTTC
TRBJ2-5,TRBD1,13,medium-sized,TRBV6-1,CASSEQGAGTQYF,TGTGCCAGCAGTGAACAGGGGGCGGGGACCCAGTACTTC
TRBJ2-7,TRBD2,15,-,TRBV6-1,CASRPLSGRAYEQYF,TGTGCCAGCAGACCTCTTAGCGGGAGGGCCTACGAGCAGTACTTC
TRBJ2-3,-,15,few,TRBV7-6,CASSLKSTSTDTQYF,TGTGCCAGCAGCCTAAAATCAACTAGCACAGATACGCAGTATTTT
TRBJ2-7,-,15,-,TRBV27,CASSLTRDSTYEQYF,TGTGCCAGCAGTTTAACCCGGGACTCAACCTACGAGCAGTACTTC
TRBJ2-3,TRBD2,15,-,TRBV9,CASSATSGGTDTQYF,TGTGCCAGCAGCGCGACTAGCGGGGGAACAGATACGCAGTATTTT
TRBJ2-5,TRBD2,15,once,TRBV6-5,CASSYRAGGLETQYF,TGTGCCAGCAGTTACAGGGCGGGAGGTCTTGAGACCCAGTACTTC
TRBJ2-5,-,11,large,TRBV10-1,CASSVGETQYF,TGCGCCAGCAGTGTCGGAGAGACCCAGTACTTC
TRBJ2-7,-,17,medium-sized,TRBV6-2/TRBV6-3,CASSYPLGGKPSYEQYF,TGTGCCAGCAGCTACCCTCTCGGCGGGAAGCCCTCCTACGAGCAGTACTTC
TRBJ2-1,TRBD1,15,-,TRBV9,CASSETPGQGNEQFF,TGTGCCAGCAGCGAAACACCGGGACAGGGCAATGAGCAGTTCTTC
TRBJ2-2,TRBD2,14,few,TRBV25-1,CATTPPGGAGELFF,TGTGCCACCACCCCCCCGGGAGGCGCCGGGGAGCTGTTTTTT
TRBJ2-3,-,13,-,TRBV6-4,CARGVPYTDTQYF,TGTGCCAGAGGGGTCCCCTACACAGATACGCAGTATTTT